This is a list of T cell receptor beta chains from one sample in a study of blood T cell repertoires in COVID-19. Assay used: immunoSEQ multiplex PCR; TCRdb lists only in-frame clones, some missing. Found here are about 29,000 clones, roughly nine tenths of them singletons; the top ten hold less than 5%. What was sequenced was peripheral blood. The receptors here all came from a man between 65 and 79 years old with active COVID-19. The CDR3 runs from the conserved cysteine through the conserved F or W. Fields, in order: clone size, D gene, V gene, J gene, CDR3 protein, CDR3 DNA. D genes are given only for firm matches. Not all rows give a size; the values are once, few, many and, for expanded clones, a class.

>few|TRBD2|TRBV4-1|TRBJ2-5
CASSQTSGGAQETQYF
TGCGCCAGCAGCCAGACTAGCGGGGGGGCCCAAGAGACCCAGTACTTC
>.|TRBD1|TRBV30|TRBJ2-2
CAWPGGSNTGELFF
TGTGCCTGGCCAGGGGGCTCGAACACCGGGGAGCTGTTTTTT
>.|TRBD2|TRBV5-1|TRBJ2-7
CASSQLAAAYEQYF
TGCGCCAGCAGCCAACTAGCGGCCGCCTACGAGCAGTACTTC
>.|.|TRBV16|TRBJ1-3
CASSQRSSSGNTIYF
TGTGCCAGCAGCCAACGTTCTTCCTCTGGAAACACCATATATTTT
>.|.|TRBV6-5|TRBJ1-5
CASGGEYSNQPQHF
TGTGCCAGCGGAGGGGAGTATAGCAATCAGCCCCAGCATTTT
>.|TRBD1|TRBV5-1|TRBJ2-7
CASSLGYRGPYEQYF
TGCGCCAGCAGCTTGGGGTACAGGGGGCCCTACGAGCAGTACTTC
>.|TRBD1|TRBV13|TRBJ2-7
CASSLAGTGSYEQYF
TGTGCCAGCAGCTTAGCCGGGACAGGGTCCTACGAGCAGTACTTC
>.|.|TRBV30|TRBJ1-2
CAWTTGGGYTF
TGTGCCTGGACGACGGGGGGCGGCTACACCTTC
>.|.|TRBV6-1|TRBJ1-2
CASSELRGGGYTF
TGTGCCAGCAGTGAATTAAGGGGTGGTGGCTACACCTTC
>.|.|TRBV3-1/TRBV3-2|TRBJ2-3
CASSQASGPPDTQYF
TGTGCCAGCAGCCAAGCTTCGGGTCCCCCAGATACGCAGTATTTT
>.|.|TRBV6-1|TRBJ2-5
CASSEVGGQGEGETQYF
TGTGCCAGCAGTGAAGTGGGGGGGCAGGGAGAAGGAGAGACCCAGTACTTC
>.|.|TRBV29-1|TRBJ2-6
CSARSPGANVLTF
TGCAGCGCTCGGTCGCCTGGGGCCAACGTCCTGACTTTC
>.|TRBD1|TRBV6-2/TRBV6-3|TRBJ2-3
CASSYGTDTDTQYF
TGTGCCAGCAGTTACGGGACAGACACAGATACGCAGTATTTT
>.|.|TRBV10-3|TRBJ1-5
CAISESGGAVQPQHF
TGTGCCATCAGTGAGTCAGGAGGGGCGGTTCAGCCCCAGCATTTT
>.|TRBD2|TRBV6-2/TRBV6-3|TRBJ2-2
CASSYGTRPGELFF
TGTGCCAGCAGTTACGGGACTAGGCCCGGGGAGCTGTTTTTT
>.|TRBD1|TRBV5-5|TRBJ1-5
CASSQTGTGGSNQPQHF
TGTGCCAGCAGCCAGACCGGGACAGGGGGAAGCAATCAGCCCCAGCATTTT
>.|.|TRBV11-2|TRBJ2-5
CASSRPGQTTQETQYF
TGTGCCAGCAGCCGACCCGGACAGACGACCCAAGAGACCCAGTACTTC
>once|TRBD1|TRBV28|TRBJ1-1
CASSPNRGRGTEAFF
TGTGCCAGCAGTCCAAACAGGGGGCGAGGGACTGAAGCTTTCTTT